Each of the 14 T cell receptor beta chains below was sequenced from the same sample in a study of blood T cell repertoires in COVID-19. Only in-frame clones appear in the TCRdb table, and some are missing; sequencing was by immunoSEQ multiplex PCR. In the table there are about 310,000 clones, 89% of which are singletons. The specimen sequenced was PBMCs or T cells enriched from blood (not recorded which). Receptors originate from a woman aged 40-49 years who had recovered from COVID-19.

The V call is TRBV3-1 (or the pseudogene TRBV3-2), the J call TRBJ2-5; D might be TRBD2 (6 bases). This CDR3 spans 14 amino acids. Trimming cost V 4 bases and J 5 bases, with 14 bases left between them. Germline CDR1 LGHDT, CDR2 YNNKEL (reference sequence). Here the CDR3 reads CASSPDYSRETQYF. CDR3 nucleotides: TGTGCCAGCAGCCCGGACTACTCCAGGGAGACCCAGTACTTC.

Comments on this clone: The same CDR3 also results from other DNA sequences found in this sample. V gene TRBV4-3 combines with J gene TRBJ1-2, with 10 bases fitting TRBD1. This CDR3 region has 16 residues. V gave up 6 bases and J gave up 0 bases; unmatched junction bases: 7. Per germline, CDR1 LGHNA and CDR2 YSLEER. The CDR3 reads CASSPTGQGANYGYTF. The DNA for the CDR3 is TGCGCCAGCAGTCCGACTGGACAGGGGGCTAACTATGGCTACACCTTC.

This chain uses TRBV11-3 with TRBJ2-7; TRBD2 is a possible D gene (6 bases). Trimming took 4 bases from V and 2 from J, leaving 18 bases between them. The germline CDR1 and CDR2 sequences are SGHNT and YENEEA. The CDR3 is 16 residues long. The CDR3 DNA sequence: TGTGCCAGCAGCTCGCGGTCAGGGACTGCCACCTACGAGCAGTACTTC. It encodes CASSSRSGTATYEQYF.

This clone has more than one count but fewer than ten. The chain combines TRBV10-1 with TRBJ2-2; D not certain. Trimming stripped 10 bases from V and 6 bases from J, with 18 bases between. This CDR3 is built from 14 residues. Germline V gene lookup returns CDR1 WNHNN and CDR2 SYGVQD (reference sequence). The CDR3: CATAGVLGAGELFF. As DNA, the CDR3 is TGCGCCACCGCCGGCGTTCTAGGAGCCGGGGAGCTGTTTTTT.

The chain employs TRBV4-3 and TRBJ1-6; 9 positions agree with TRBD1. The CDR3 length is 17 residues. J gave up 8 bases and V 2 bases, and 10 bases lay outside the gene matches. The germline V gene encodes CDR1 LGHNA and CDR2 YSLEER. Written as DNA, the CDR3 is TGCGCCAGCAGCCAATCCCCCCCGGGACAGGGTCATTCACCCCTCCACTTT. Its protein is CASSQSPPGQGHSPLHF.

V and J are TRBV5-1 and TRBJ2-7; 9 positions match TRBD1. The CDR3 loop spans 17 amino acids. The germline gives CDR1 SGHRS, CDR2 YFSETQ. With V trimmed by 0 bases and J by 3 bases, 10 bases remained unmatched. CDR3 nucleotides: TGCGCCAGCAGCTTGGCGGGCGGGACAGGGATACACTACGAGCAGTACTTC. Its protein is CASSLAGGTGIHYEQYF.

J is TRBJ2-3 and V is TRBV28; possibly TRBD2 for D (5 bases). Germline values: CDR1 MDHEN, CDR2 SYDVKM. This CDR3 spans 14 amino acids. Trimming stripped 5 bases from V and 4 bases from J, with 13 bases between. The CDR3 is CASSKSLASDTQYF. The CDR3 coding sequence is TGTGCCAGCAGTAAATCTCTAGCTTCAGATACGCAGTATTTT.

The chain is built from TRBV19 and TRBJ2-1, with 13 bases lining up with TRBD2. The CDR3 consists of 17 residues. Germline V lookup: CDR1 LNHDA, CDR2 SQIVND (reference sequence). J lost 4 bases, V lost 6 bases, and 9 bases had no gene match. The CDR3 sequence: CASRPRTSGGVYNEQFF. The CDR3 nucleotides are TGTGCCAGTAGGCCTCGGACTAGCGGGGGCGTTTACAATGAGCAGTTCTTC.

The V call is TRBV11-2, the J call TRBJ2-7, with TRBD1 matching over 8 bases. V was clipped by 2 bases and J by 1 base; unmatched bases: 10. Germline-derived CDR1 and CDR2 are SGHAT and FQNNGV. This CDR3 has 17 amino acids. This CDR3 reads CASSLNWRTGKSYEQYF. In DNA, the CDR3 is TGTGCCAGCAGCTTAAACTGGAGGACAGGGAAATCCTACGAGCAGTACTTC.

The rearrangement joins TRBV7-5 to TRBJ2-1; the D call of TRBD2 is as the table states it, not checked on the DNA. TRBV7-5 is reported as a pseudogene. CDR3 length equals 20 residues. The chain's CDR3 is CARSLVSLAGFKSSYNEQFF. The CDR3 DNA reads TGTGCCAGAAGCTTAGTATCGCTAGCGGGCTTTAAGAGCTCCTACAATGAGCAGTTCTTC.

The chain carries TRBV4-3 and TRBJ2-7, with no clear D. This CDR3 spans 15 amino acids. The V and J ends lost 0 bases and 2 bases respectively, with 11 bases between them. Per germline, CDR1 LGHNA and CDR2 YSLEER. In DNA, the CDR3 is TGCGCCAGCAGCCAAGATACGGCAGGCCCCTACGAGCAGTACTTC. It specifies CASSQDTAGPYEQYF.

V gene TRBV11-1 combines with J gene TRBJ2-2; TRBD2 agrees at 12 bases. V shed 2 bases and J 7 bases; nucleotides not matched to a gene: 5. The germline gives CDR1 SGHAT, CDR2 FQDESV (reference sequence). The CDR3 spans 16 residues. The CDR3 DNA sequence: TGTGCCAGCAGCTTAATACTAGCGGGAGGTATCGGGGAGCTGTTTTTT. Translated, it gives CASSLILAGGIGELFF.

This sequence joins TRBV6-5 and TRBJ2-7; tentative D call: TRBD1 (6 bases). Germline assignment: CDR1 MNHEY and CDR2 SVGAGI. There are 14 residues in the CDR3. V dropped 2 bases and J dropped 5 bases, with 13 bases sitting between them. DNA for the CDR3: TGTGCCAGCAGTTACACCTCACAGGGAGACGAGCAGTACTTC. It codes for CASSYTSQGDEQYF.

The chain has TRBV19 and TRBJ2-2; no firm D call. The V end lost 2 bases, the J end lost 4 bases, and 14 bases lay between the germline ends. The CDR3 runs 16 residues. The germline gives CDR1 LNHDA, CDR2 SQIVND (reference sequence). CDR3 region: CASSIISSSSTGELFF. The CDR3 coding sequence is TGTGCCAGTAGTATAATATCGTCGTCGAGCACCGGGGAGCTGTTTTTT.